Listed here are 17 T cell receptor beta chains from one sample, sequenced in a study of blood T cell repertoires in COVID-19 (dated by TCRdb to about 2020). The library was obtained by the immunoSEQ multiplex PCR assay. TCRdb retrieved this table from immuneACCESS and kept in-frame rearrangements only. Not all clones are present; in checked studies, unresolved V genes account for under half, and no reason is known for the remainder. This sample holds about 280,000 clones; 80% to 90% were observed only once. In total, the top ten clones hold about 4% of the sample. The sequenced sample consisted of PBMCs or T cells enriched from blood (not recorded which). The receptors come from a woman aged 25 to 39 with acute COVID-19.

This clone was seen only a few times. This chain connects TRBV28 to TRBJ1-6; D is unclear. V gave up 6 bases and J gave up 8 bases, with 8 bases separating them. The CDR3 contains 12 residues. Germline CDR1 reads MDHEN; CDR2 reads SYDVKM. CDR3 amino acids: CASRPPDSPLHF. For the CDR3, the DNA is TGTGCCAGCAGGCCCCCGGATTCACCCCTCCACTTT.

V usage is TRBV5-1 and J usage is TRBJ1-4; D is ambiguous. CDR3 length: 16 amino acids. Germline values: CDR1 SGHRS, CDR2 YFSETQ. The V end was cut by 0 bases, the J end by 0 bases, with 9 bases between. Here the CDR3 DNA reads TGCGCCAGCAGCTTGGCTTCTGCAGCAACTAATGAAAAACTGTTTTTT. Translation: CASSLASAATNEKLFF. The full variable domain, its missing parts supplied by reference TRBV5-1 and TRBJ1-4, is KAGVTQTPRYLIKTRGQQVTLSCSPISGHRSVSWYQQTPGQGLQFLFEYFSETQRNKGNFPGRFSGRQFSNSRSEMNVSTLELGDSALYLCASSLASAATNEKLFFGSGTQLSVL.

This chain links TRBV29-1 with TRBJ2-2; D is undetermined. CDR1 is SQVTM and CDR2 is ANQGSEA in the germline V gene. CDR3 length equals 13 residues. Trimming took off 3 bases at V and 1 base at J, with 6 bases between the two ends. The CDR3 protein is CSVDIMNTGELFF. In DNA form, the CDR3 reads TGCAGCGTTGATATAATGAACACCGGGGAGCTGTTTTTT.

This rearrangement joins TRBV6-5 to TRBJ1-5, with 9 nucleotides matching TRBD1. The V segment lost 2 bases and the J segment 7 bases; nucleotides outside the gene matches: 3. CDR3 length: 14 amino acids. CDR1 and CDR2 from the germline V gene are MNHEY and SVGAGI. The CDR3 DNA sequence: TGTGCCAGCAGTTACGGACAGGGGTCCCAGCCCCAGCATTTT. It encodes CASSYGQGSQPQHF.

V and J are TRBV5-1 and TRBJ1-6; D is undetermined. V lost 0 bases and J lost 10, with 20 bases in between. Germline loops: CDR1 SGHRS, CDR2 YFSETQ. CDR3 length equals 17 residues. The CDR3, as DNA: TGCGCCAGCAGCTTGGGTGTAGATGGGGTGTCGGGATCACCCCTCCACTTT. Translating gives CASSLGVDGVSGSPLHF. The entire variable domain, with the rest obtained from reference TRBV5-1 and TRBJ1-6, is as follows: KAGVTQTPRYLIKTRGQQVTLSCSPISGHRSVSWYQQTPGQGLQFLFEYFSETQRNKGNFPGRFSGRQFSNSRSEMNVSTLELGDSALYLCASSLGVDGVSGSPLHFGNGTRLTVT.

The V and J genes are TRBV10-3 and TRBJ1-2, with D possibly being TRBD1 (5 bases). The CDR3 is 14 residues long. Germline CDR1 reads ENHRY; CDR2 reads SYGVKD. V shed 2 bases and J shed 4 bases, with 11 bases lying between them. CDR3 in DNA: TGTGCCATCAGTGAGGGGGCAAGGATCTATGGCTACACCTTC. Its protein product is CAISEGARIYGYTF.

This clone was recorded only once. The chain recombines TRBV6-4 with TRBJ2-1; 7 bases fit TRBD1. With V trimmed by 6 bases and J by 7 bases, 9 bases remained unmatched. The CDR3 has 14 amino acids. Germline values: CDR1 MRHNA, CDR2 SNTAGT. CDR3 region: CASSAEGGGNEQFF. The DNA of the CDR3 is TGTGCCAGCAGCGCGGAAGGGGGCGGGAATGAGCAGTTCTTC.

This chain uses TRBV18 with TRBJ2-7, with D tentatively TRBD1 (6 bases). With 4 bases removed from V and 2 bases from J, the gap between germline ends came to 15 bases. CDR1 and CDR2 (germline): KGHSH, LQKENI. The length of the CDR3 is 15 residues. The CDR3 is CASSQGVGDTYEQYF. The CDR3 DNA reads TGTGCCAGCTCACAGGGGGTAGGAGATACCTACGAGCAGTACTTC.

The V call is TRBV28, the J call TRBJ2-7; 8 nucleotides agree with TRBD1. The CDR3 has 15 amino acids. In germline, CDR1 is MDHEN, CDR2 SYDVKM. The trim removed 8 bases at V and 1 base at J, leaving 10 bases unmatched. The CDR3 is CASWAGTGGSYEQYF. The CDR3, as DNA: TGTGCCAGCTGGGCGGGAACAGGGGGATCCTACGAGCAGTACTTC.

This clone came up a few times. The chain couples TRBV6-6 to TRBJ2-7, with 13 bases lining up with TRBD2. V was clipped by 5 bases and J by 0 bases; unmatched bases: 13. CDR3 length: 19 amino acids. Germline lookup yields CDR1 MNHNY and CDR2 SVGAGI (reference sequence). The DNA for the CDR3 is TGTGCCAGCAGTCCCCGACTAGCGGGAGGCCTCGGTAGCTCCTACGAGCAGTACTTC. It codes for CASSPRLAGGLGSSYEQYF.

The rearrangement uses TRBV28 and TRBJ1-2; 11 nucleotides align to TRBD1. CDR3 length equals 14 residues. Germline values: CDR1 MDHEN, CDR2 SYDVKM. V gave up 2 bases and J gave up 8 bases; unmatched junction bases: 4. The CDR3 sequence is CASSLGTGGYGYTF. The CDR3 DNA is TGTGCCAGCAGTTTAGGGACAGGGGGATACGGCTACACCTTC.

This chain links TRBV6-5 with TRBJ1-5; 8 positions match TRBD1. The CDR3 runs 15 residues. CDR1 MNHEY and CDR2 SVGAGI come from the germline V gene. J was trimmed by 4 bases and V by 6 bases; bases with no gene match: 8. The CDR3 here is CASRMTGAQNQPQHF. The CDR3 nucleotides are TGTGCCAGCAGGATGACAGGGGCCCAAAATCAGCCCCAGCATTTT.

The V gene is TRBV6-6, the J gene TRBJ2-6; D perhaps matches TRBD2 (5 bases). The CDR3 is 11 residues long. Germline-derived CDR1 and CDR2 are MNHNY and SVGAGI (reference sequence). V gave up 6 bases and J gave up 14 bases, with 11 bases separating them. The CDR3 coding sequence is TGTGCCAGCAGAGCAGCGGATATCCTGACTTTC. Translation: CASRAADILTF.

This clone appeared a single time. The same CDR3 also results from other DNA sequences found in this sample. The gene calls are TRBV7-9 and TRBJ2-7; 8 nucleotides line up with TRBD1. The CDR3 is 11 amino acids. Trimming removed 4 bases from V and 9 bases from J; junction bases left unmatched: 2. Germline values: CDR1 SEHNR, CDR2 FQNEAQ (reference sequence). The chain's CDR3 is CASSSGQGQYF. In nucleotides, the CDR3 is TGTGCCAGCAGCTCCGGACAGGGGCAGTACTTC.

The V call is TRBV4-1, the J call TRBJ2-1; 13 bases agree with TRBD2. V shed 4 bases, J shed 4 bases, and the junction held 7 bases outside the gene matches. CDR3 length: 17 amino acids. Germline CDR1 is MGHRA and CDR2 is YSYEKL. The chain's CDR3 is CASSRGTSGIIYNEQFF. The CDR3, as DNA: TGCGCCAGCAGCCGGGGGACTAGCGGGATAATTTACAATGAGCAGTTCTTC.

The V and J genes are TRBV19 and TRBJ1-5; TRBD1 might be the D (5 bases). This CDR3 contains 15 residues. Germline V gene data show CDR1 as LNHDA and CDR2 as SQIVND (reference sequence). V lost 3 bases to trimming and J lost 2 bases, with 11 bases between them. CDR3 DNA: TGTGCCAGTAGTATGGGAACCAGGGGCAATCAGCCCCAGCATTTT. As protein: CASSMGTRGNQPQHF.

Written as DNA, the CDR3 is TGTGCCAGCAGCCGTGGACTAGCGGGAGGTGAGACCCAGTACTTC. Translating it yields CASSRGLAGGETQYF. The J gene is TRBJ2-5, the V gene TRBV27, with 14 positions matching TRBD2. There are 15 residues in the CDR3. Germline assignment: CDR1 MNHEY and CDR2 SMNVEV (reference sequence). Trimming at V came to 6 bases and at J to 5 bases, leaving 5 bases not matched to a gene.